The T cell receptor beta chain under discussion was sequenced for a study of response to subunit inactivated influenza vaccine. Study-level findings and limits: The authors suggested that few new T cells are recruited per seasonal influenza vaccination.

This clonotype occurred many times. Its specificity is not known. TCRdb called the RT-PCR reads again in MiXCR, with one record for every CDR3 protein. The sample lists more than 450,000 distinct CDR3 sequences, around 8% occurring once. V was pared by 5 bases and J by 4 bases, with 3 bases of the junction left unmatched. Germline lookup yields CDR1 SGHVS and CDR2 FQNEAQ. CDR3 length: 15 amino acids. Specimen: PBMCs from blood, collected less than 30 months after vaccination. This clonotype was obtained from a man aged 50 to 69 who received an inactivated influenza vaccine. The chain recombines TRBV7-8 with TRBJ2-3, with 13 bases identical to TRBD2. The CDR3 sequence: CASSILAGGADTQYF. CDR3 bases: TGTGCCAGCAGCATACTAGCGGGAGGGGCAGATACGCAGTATTTT.